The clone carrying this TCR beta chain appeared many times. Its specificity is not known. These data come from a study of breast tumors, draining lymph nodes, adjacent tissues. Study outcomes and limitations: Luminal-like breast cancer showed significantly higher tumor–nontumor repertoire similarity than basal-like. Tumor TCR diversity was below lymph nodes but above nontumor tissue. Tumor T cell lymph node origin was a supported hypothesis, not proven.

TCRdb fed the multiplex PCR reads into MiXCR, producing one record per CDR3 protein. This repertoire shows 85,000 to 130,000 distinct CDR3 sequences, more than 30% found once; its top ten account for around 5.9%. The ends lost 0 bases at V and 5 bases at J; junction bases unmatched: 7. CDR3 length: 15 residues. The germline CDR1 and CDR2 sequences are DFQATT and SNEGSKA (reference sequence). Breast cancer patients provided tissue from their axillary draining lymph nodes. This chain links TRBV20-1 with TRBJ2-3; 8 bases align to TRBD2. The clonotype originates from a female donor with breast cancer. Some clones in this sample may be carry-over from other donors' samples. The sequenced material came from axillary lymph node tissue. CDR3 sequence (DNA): TGCAGTGCTAGAGATCCAGCGGGGGCCGAAGATACGCAGTATTTT. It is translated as CSARDPAGAEDTQYF.